Reported below is one TCR beta chain. Genomic DNA of each subset was evenly split across several immunoSEQ plates. This table comes from immunoSEQ multiplex PCR, and its TCRdb copy is limited to in-frame clones, with some not included. The data show more than 550,000 clones, with around 77% seen just once and under 2% held by the top ten. This sample is part of a study of shared clonotypes between healthy human individuals. V dropped 1 base and J dropped 8; count of bases not matched to a gene: 5. This CDR3 contains 15 residues. Per the germline V gene, CDR1 is MGHRA and CDR2 is YSYEKL. The TCR originated in a woman aged 25 to 39 in good health. The chain couples TRBV4-1 to TRBJ1-4; TRBD1 matches 9 bases. The sample consisted of memory CD4+ T cells sorted from blood. Regarding subset: CD45RA-negative fraction. The CDR3 DNA is TGCGCCAGCAGCCAAGCCGGGACAGGGAGCGAAAAACTGTTTTTT. Amino acids: CASSQAGTGSEKLFF.